Each of the 5 T cell receptor beta chains below was sequenced from the same sample in a study of human T cells and chemical hapten exposure. TCRdb reanalysed the RACE reads using MiXCR and keeps one entry per CDR3 protein. The sample consists of tens of thousands of distinct CDR3 sequences, about 9% of them appearing once. Time point here: patch test 2, 6 weeks after DPC sensitization. The treatment here: therapeutic diphenylcyclopropenone sensitization with weekly scalp DPC. Sequences were derived from whole blood, sampled in connection with sensitization to the hapten diphenylcyclopropenone (DPC). The receptor source for this set is a woman between 50 and 59 years old with alopecia areata. Some clones in this sample may be carry-over from other donors' samples.

V gene TRBV29-1 combines with J gene TRBJ2-7; D not certain. Trimming took off 1 base at V and 2 bases at J, with 12 bases between the two ends. Germline V gene lookup returns CDR1 SQVTM and CDR2 ANQGSEA. The CDR3 has 14 amino acids. CDR3 in amino acids: CSVEVLAPTYEQYF. Here the CDR3 DNA reads TGCAGCGTTGAAGTATTAGCCCCAACCTACGAGCAGTACTTC.

This chain connects TRBV6-2 or TRBV6-3 to TRBJ2-6; 8 bases align to TRBD2. The CDR3 covers 18 residues. In germline, CDR1 is MNHEY, CDR2 SVGEGT. The trim removed 2 bases at V and 4 bases at J, leaving 10 bases unmatched. The CDR3 loop is CASSYVPSGSSGANVLTF. CDR3 nucleotide sequence: TGTGCCAGCAGTTACGTTCCTAGCGGGTCCTCGGGGGCCAACGTCCTGACTTTC.

Only a few counts were recorded for this clonotype. CDR3 DNA sequence: TGCGCCAGCAGCTTGGAGGGTAGGGTCTACACTGAAGCTTTCTTT. Its translation is CASSLEGRVYTEAFF. The V and J genes are TRBV5-1 and TRBJ1-1; D gene ambiguous. The CDR3 consists of 15 residues. Germline CDR1 SGHRS, CDR2 YFSETQ. V was shortened by 0 bases and J by 3 bases, with 12 bases between the two germline ends.

This clonotype was recorded many times. This rearrangement joins TRBV7-9 to TRBJ1-1, with D possibly TRBD1 on 5 matching bases. The germline CDR1 and CDR2 sequences are SEHNR and FQNEAQ (reference sequence). The V end lost 7 bases, the J end lost 8 bases, and 17 bases lay between the germline ends. This CDR3 comprises 13 residues. In DNA, the CDR3 is TGTGCCAGCACTCCTGGGGAGGGACCCGAAGCTTTCTTT. It codes for CASTPGEGPEAFF.

This clonotype has at least ten counts. This sequence joins TRBV14 and TRBJ1-1; the D is unclear. This CDR3 comprises 12 residues. Trimming took off 7 bases at V and 1 base at J, with 7 bases between the two ends. Germline CDR1 SGHDN, CDR2 FVKESK. Here the CDR3 DNA reads TGTGCCAGCAACACGGGGAACACTGAAGCTTTCTTT. Translated: CASNTGNTEAFF.